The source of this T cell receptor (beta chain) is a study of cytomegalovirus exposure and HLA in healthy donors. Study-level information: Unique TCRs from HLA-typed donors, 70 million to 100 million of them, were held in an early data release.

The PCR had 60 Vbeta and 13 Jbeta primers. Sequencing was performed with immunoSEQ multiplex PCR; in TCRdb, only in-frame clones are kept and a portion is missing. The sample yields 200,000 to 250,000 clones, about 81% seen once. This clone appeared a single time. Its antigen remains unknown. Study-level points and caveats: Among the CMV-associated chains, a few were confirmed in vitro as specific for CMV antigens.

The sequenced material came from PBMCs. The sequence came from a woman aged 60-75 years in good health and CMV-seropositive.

The CDR3 loop reads CASSSPGATDTQYF. For the CDR3, the DNA is TGTGCCAGCAGCTCCCCGGGTGCCACAGATACGCAGTATTTT. The V call is TRBV13, the J call TRBJ2-3; D remains unclear. This CDR3 comprises 14 residues. The germline gives CDR1 PRHDT, CDR2 FYEKMQ (reference sequence). V was trimmed by 4 bases and J by 2 bases, leaving 10 bases between them. The variable domain in full, with the rest retrieved from reference TRBV13 and TRBJ2-3, is AAGVIQSPRHLIKEKRETATLKCYPIPRHDTVYWYQQGPGQDPQFLISFYEKMQSDKGSIPDRFSAQQFSDYHSELNMSSLELGDSALYFCASSSPGATDTQYFGPGTRLTVL.